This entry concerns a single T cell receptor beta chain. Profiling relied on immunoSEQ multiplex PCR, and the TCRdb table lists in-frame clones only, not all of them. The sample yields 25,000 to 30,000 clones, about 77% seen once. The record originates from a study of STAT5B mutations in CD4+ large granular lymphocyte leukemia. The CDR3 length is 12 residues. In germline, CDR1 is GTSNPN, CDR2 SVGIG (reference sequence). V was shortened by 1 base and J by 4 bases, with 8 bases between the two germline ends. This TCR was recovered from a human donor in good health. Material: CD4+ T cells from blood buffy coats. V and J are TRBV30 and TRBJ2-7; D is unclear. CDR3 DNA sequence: TGTGCCTGGAGTGCCGGCGATTACGAGCAGTACTTC. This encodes CAWSAGDYEQYF.